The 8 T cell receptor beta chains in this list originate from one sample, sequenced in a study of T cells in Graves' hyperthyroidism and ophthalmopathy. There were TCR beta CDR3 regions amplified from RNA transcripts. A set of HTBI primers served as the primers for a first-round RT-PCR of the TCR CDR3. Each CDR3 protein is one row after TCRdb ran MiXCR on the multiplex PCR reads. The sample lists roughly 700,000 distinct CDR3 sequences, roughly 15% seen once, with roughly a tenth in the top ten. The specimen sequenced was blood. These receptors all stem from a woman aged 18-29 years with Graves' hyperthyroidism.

The CDR3: CASSPRVGQGKRSSYNEQFF. The CDR3 DNA reads TGTGCCAGCTCACCACGAGTAGGACAGGGTAAGCGGTCCTCCTACAATGAGCAGTTCTTC. The chain links TRBV18 to TRBJ2-1; 8 bases fit TRBD1. J was trimmed by 0 bases and V by 1 base; bases with no gene match: 14. The CDR3 sequence is 20 residues long. Germline CDR1 is KGHSH and CDR2 is LQKENI.

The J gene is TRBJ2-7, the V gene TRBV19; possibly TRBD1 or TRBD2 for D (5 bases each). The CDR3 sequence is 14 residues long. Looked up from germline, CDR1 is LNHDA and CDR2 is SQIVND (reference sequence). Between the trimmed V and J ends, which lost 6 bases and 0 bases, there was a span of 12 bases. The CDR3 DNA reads TGTGCCAGTAGGCCGGGACCGCGCTCCTACGAGCAGTACTTC. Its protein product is CASRPGPRSYEQYF.

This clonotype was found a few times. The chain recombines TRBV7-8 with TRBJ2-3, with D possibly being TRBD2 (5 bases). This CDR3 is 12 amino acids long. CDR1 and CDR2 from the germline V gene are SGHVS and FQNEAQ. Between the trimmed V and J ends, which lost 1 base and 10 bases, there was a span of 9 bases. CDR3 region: CASSLVEGPQYF. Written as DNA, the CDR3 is TGTGCCAGCAGCTTAGTTGAGGGTCCGCAGTATTTT.

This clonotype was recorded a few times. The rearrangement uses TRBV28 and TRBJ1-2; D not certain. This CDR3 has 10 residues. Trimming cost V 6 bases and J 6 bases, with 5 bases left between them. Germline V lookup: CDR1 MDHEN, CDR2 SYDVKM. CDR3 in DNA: TGTGCCAGCAGCCAGGATGGCTACACCTTC. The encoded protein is CASSQDGYTF.

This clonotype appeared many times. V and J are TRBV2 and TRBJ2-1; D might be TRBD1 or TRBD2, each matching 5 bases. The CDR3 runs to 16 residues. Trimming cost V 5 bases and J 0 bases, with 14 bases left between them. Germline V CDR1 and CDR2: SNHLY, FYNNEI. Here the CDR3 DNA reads TGTGCCAGCAGTCCCCGGGACCTGAGCTCCTACAATGAGCAGTTCTTC. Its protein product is CASSPRDLSSYNEQFF. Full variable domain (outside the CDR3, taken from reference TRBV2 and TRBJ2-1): EPEVTQTPSHQVTQMGQEVILRCVPISNHLYFYWYRQILGQKVEFLVSFYNNEISEKSEIFDDQFSVERPDGSNFTLKIRSTKLEDSAMYFCASSPRDLSSYNEQFFGPGTRLTVL.

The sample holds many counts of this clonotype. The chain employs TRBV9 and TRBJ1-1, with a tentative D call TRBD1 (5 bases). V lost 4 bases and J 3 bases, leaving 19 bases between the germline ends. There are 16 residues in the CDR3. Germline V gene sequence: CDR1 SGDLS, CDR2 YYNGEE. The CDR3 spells CASSPRAGSGDTEAFF. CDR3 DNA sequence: TGTGCCAGCAGCCCGCGAGCAGGGTCCGGGGACACTGAAGCTTTCTTT.

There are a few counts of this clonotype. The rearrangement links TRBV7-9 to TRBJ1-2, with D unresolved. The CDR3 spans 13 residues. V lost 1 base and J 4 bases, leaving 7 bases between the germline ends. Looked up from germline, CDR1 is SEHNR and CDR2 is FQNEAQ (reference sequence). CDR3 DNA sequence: TGTGCCAGCAGCTTAGACAACTCCTATGGCTACACCTTC. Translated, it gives CASSLDNSYGYTF.

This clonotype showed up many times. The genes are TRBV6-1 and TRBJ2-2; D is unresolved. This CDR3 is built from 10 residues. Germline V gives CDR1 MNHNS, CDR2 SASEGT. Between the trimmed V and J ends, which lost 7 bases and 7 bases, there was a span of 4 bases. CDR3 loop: CASNNGELFF. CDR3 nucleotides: TGTGCCAGCAATAACGGGGAGCTGTTTTTT.